The 7 T cell receptor beta chains reported below all come from one sample, sequenced in a study of T cell changes during pregnancy in multiple sclerosis. Profiled with immunoSEQ multiplex PCR; TCRdb holds only in-frame clones, not every one. The data show more than 55,000 clones, roughly 90% seen once. The material sequenced was peripheral blood, taken in the second trimester of pregnancy. These receptors originate from a female donor with multiple sclerosis, enrolled in a pregnancy study.

The J gene is TRBJ2-7, the V gene TRBV18; D might be TRBD1 (6 bases). This CDR3 is 15 amino acids long. V was cut by 4 bases and J by 4 bases, with 17 bases left in between. Per the germline V gene, CDR1 is KGHSH and CDR2 is LQKENI. CDR3 nucleotides: TGTGCCAGCTCACGACTAACCCTACAGGGTTACGAGCAGTACTTC. Protein sequence: CASSRLTLQGYEQYF.

The chain employs TRBV5-6 and TRBJ1-1, with D perhaps TRBD1 (5 bases). The V and J ends lost 1 base and 4 bases respectively, with 26 bases between them. Germline CDR1 reads SGHDT; CDR2 reads YYEEEE. CDR3 length: 19 residues. The CDR3 is CASSLFSGAGGVSSTEAFF. The CDR3 bases are TGTGCCAGCAGCTTGTTCTCTGGGGCAGGTGGGGTTTCGAGCACTGAAGCTTTCTTT. The full variable domain, rest sourced from reference TRBV5-6 and TRBJ1-1, is DAGVTQSPTHLIKTRGQQVTLRCSPKSGHDTVSWYQQALGQGPQFIFQYYEEEERQRGNFPDRFSGHQFPNYSSELNVNALLLGDSALYLCASSLFSGAGGVSSTEAFFGQGTRLTVV.

The V call is TRBV7-9, the J call TRBJ2-5; TRBD1 might be the D (7 bases). The CDR3 is 16 residues long. Trimming stripped 5 bases from V and 5 bases from J, with 21 bases between. Germline lookup yields CDR1 SEHNR and CDR2 FQNEAQ (reference sequence). The CDR3 protein is CASSPRDQGGSETQYF. Written as DNA, the CDR3 is TGTGCCAGCAGCCCCAGGGATCAGGGGGGATCGGAGACCCAGTACTTC.

CDR3 sequence: CASSYEGSNTEAFF. CDR3 DNA sequence: TGTGCCAGCAGTTACGAGGGATCTAACACTGAAGCTTTCTTT. The chain employs TRBV6-6 and TRBJ1-1; D ambiguous. CDR1 is MNHNY, CDR2 SVGAGI, per germline (reference sequence). The CDR3 has 14 amino acids. Trimming took off 2 bases at V and 2 bases at J, with 9 bases between the two ends.

The V gene is TRBV7-9, the J gene TRBJ2-5; 10 bases map to TRBD2. The CDR3 is made up of 17 amino acids. Germline CDR1 is SEHNR and CDR2 is FQNEAQ (reference sequence). The V segment lost 7 bases and the J segment 5 bases; nucleotides outside the gene matches: 16. In DNA form, the CDR3 reads TGTGCCAGCACCCTCGCGTCTAGCGGGGGTAATTGGGAGACCCAGTACTTC. Translated, it gives CASTLASSGGNWETQYF.

The rearrangement uses TRBV5-4 and TRBJ1-1; no firm D call. V gave up 0 bases and J gave up 4 bases, with 10 bases separating them. Germline V CDR1 and CDR2: SGHNT, YYREEE (reference sequence). The CDR3 sequence is 14 residues long. This chain's CDR3 is CASSLEAGGTEAFF. CDR3 DNA: TGTGCCAGCAGCTTGGAGGCTGGAGGCACTGAAGCTTTCTTT. Full variable domain (rest looked up from reference TRBV5-4 and TRBJ1-1): ETGVTQSPTHLIKTRGQQVTLRCSSQSGHNTVSWYQQALGQGPQFIFQYYREEENGRGNFPPRFSGLQFPNYSSELNVNALELDDSALYLCASSLEAGGTEAFFGQGTRLTVV.

The J gene is TRBJ1-4, the V gene TRBV19; TRBD1 matches 7 bases. The J segment lost 10 bases and the V segment lost 5 bases, leaving 7 bases of the junction unmatched. The CDR3 totals 13 residues. Germline V CDR1 and CDR2: LNHDA, SQIVND (reference sequence). CDR3 protein: CASSPGQLGKLFF. CDR3 sequence (DNA): TGTGCCAGTAGTCCGGGACAGTTGGGAAAACTGTTTTTT.